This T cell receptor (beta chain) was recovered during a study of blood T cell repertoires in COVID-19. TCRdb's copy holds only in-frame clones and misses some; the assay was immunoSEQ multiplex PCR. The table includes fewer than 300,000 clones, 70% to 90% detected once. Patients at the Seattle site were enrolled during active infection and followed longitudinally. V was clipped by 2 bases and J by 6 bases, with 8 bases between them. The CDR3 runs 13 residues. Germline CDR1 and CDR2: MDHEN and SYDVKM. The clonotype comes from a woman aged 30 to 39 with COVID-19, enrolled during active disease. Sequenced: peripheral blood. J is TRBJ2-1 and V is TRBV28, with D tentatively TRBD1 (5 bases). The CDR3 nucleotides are TGTGCCAGCAGTTTAGGGCAGGGCAATGAGCAGTTCTTC. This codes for CASSLGQGNEQFF.